Presented here are 18 T cell receptor beta chains from one specimen sequenced in a study of shared clonotypes between healthy human individuals. The data were produced by immunoSEQ multiplex PCR, yet TCRdb's version contains in-frame clones alone and is incomplete. This table holds some 2 million clones, roughly 94% found once. Material: naive CD4+ T cells sorted from blood. Subset noted: CD45RA+ positively selected. The origin of the receptors is a man between 18 and 29 years old in good health.

This clone was recorded only once. V and J are TRBV15 and TRBJ2-5, with D possibly matching TRBD2 (5 bases). The ends were cut back, 0 bases at V and 2 bases at J, with 19 bases in the middle. The CDR3 has 18 residues. The germline V gene has CDR1 LNHNV and CDR2 YYDKDF (reference sequence). CDR3 nucleotide sequence: TGTGCCACCAGCAGAGATTATCCGGGATCCCCCTCACAAGAGACCCAGTACTTC. Protein product: CATSRDYPGSPSQETQYF.

The gene calls are TRBV10-2 and TRBJ1-6, with TRBD1 identical over 9 bases. The CDR3 consists of 17 residues. Trimming took 7 bases from V and 8 from J; bases not matched to a gene: 15. CDR1 is WSHSY, CDR2 SAAADI, per germline. The CDR3: CASTRDQTGQGYSPLHF. The CDR3 DNA reads TGCGCCAGCACGCGCGACCAGACTGGACAGGGGTATTCACCCCTCCACTTT.

This chain connects TRBV30 to TRBJ1-4; D uncertain. CDR3 size: 12 residues. Trimming removed 2 bases at V and 10 bases at J, with 11 bases between. Germline loops: CDR1 GTSNPN, CDR2 SVGIG (reference sequence). This CDR3 is CAWSFEVGKLFF. In DNA form, the CDR3 reads TGTGCCTGGAGTTTTGAGGTTGGAAAACTGTTTTTT.

The rearrangement links TRBV6-1 to TRBJ1-5, with D possibly TRBD1 on 6 matching bases. This CDR3 spans 15 amino acids. The germline V gene has CDR1 MNHNS and CDR2 SASEGT. V was clipped by 5 bases and J by 7 bases, with 18 bases between them. CDR3 sequence: CASSSYDRLGQPQHF. The CDR3 DNA sequence: TGTGCCAGCAGTTCCTACGACAGGTTGGGGCAGCCCCAGCATTTT.

The chain is built from TRBV5-4 and TRBJ2-5; 14 bases match TRBD2. Germline V gene lookup returns CDR1 SGHNT and CDR2 YYREEE (reference sequence). V trimming: 7 bases; J trimming: 5 bases; junction bases outside the gene matches: 16. The CDR3 has 18 residues. As DNA, the CDR3 is TGTGCCAGCGGACCCCCGGGACTAGCGGGAGAGGGGGGGGAGACCCAGTACTTC. Translated: CASGPPGLAGEGGETQYF.

The chain is built from TRBV21-1 and TRBJ2-5; the DNA was not used to check the table's D call, TRBD2. TRBV21-1 has pseudogene status. This CDR3 has 15 amino acids. The CDR3 bases are TGTGCCAGCAGCGCCTGGACTAGCGGACAAGAGACCCAGTACTTC. Translating gives CASSAWTSGQETQYF.

The rearrangement joins TRBV10-3 to TRBJ2-3; D is ambiguous. This CDR3 contains 15 residues. V was pared by 4 bases and J by 3 bases, with 14 bases between. From germline, CDR1 is ENHRY and CDR2 SYGVKD. The CDR3 spells CAISAANNPTDTQYF. The CDR3 DNA follows: TGTGCCATCAGTGCGGCCAATAACCCGACAGATACGCAGTATTTT.

V and J are TRBV5-1 and TRBJ2-7; weak D call: TRBD2 (5 bases). Germline V gene data show CDR1 as SGHRS and CDR2 as YFSETQ. The CDR3 totals 13 residues. Trimming shortened V by 9 bases and J by 1 base, and 14 bases separated the two germline ends. The CDR3 coding sequence is TGCGCCATCACACGGGGTGCGTCCTACGAGCAGTACTTC. Translated: CAITRGASYEQYF.

V is TRBV6-1 and J is TRBJ1-6; D unclear. Germline loops: CDR1 MNHNS, CDR2 SASEGT. The CDR3 length is 15 residues. With 0 bases removed from V and 12 bases from J, the gap between germline ends came to 15 bases. The CDR3 nucleotides read TGTGCCAGCAGTGAAGCGGTGGGGAGGAATGTACCCCTCCACTTT. It is translated as CASSEAVGRNVPLHF.

This clone was counted a few times. The genes are TRBV27 and TRBJ1-6, with 8 bases that match TRBD1. CDR3 length: 16 amino acids. The V gene's germline CDR1 is MNHEY and CDR2 SMNVEV (reference sequence). J was trimmed by 7 bases and V by 8 bases; bases with no gene match: 13. The CDR3, as DNA: TGTGCCAGCGGACTGATATGGGACAGGAGAAATTCACCCCTCCACTTT. As protein: CASGLIWDRRNSPLHF.

The CDR3 bases are TGTGCCAGCTCACCACCGGCCAGCGGGAGTGCCGATACGCAGTATTTT. It encodes CASSPPASGSADTQYF. The V gene is TRBV18, the J gene TRBJ2-3; TRBD2 agrees at 8 bases. Per germline, CDR1 KGHSH and CDR2 LQKENI. V shed 0 bases and J 6 bases; nucleotides not matched to a gene: 8. CDR3 length: 16 amino acids.

To note about this clone: This specimen includes other DNA sequences encoding the same CDR3. This chain uses TRBV4-1 with TRBJ2-5; D gene ambiguous. The V and J ends lost 2 bases and 1 base respectively, with 5 bases between them. The CDR3 runs 13 residues. CDR1 and CDR2 from the germline V gene are MGHRA and YSYEKL. CDR3 loop: CASSQWTQETQYF. In DNA, the CDR3 is TGCGCCAGCAGCCAATGGACCCAAGAGACCCAGTACTTC.

This chain connects TRBV2 to TRBJ2-5; 7 positions agree with TRBD1. The CDR3 sequence is 14 residues long. Germline V gene data show CDR1 as SNHLY and CDR2 as FYNNEI. Unmatched junction bases numbered 9, after V lost 6 bases and J lost 5 bases. As DNA, the CDR3 is TGTGCCAGCAGCTCTGACAGGGCTTGGGAGACCCAGTACTTC. Amino acid sequence: CASSSDRAWETQYF. The full variable domain, its missing parts supplied by reference TRBV2 and TRBJ2-5, is EPEVTQTPSHQVTQMGQEVILRCVPISNHLYFYWYRQILGQKVEFLVSFYNNEISEKSEIFDDQFSVERPDGSNFTLKIRSTKLEDSAMYFCASSSDRAWETQYFGPGTRLLVL.

The gene calls are TRBV6-6 and TRBJ2-3; D is perhaps TRBD2 (7 bases). Germline lookup yields CDR1 MNHNY and CDR2 SVGAGI (reference sequence). Trimming took 10 bases from V and 0 from J, leaving 11 bases between them. The CDR3 is 13 amino acids. The CDR3 DNA follows: TGTGCCACTGGGGGGGCGAGCACAGATACGCAGTATTTT. Residues: CATGGASTDTQYF.

The chain is built from TRBV30 and TRBJ2-7; D is uncertain. Trimming cost V 0 bases and J 6 bases, with 9 bases left between them. CDR1 is GTSNPN and CDR2 is SVGIG in the germline V gene (reference sequence). The CDR3 length is 12 residues. CDR3 nucleotide sequence: TGTGCCTGGAGTGTAAAAGGGTCCGAGCAGTACTTC. Its translation is CAWSVKGSEQYF.

The chain couples TRBV7-6 to TRBJ2-3, with D hard to call. Trimming pared 3 bases from V and 2 bases from J, leaving 6 bases between. Germline V CDR1 and CDR2: SGHVS, FNYEAQ. CDR3 length: 13 residues. The CDR3 DNA reads as TGTGCCAGCAGCTTCGCCCTCACAGATACGCAGTATTTT. This codes for CASSFALTDTQYF.

The chain links TRBV6-6 to TRBJ2-6, with D tentatively TRBD1 (6 bases). CDR3 size: 15 residues. CDR1 is MNHNY, CDR2 SVGAGI, per germline (reference sequence). V lost 6 bases to trimming and J lost 1 base, with 10 bases between them. In DNA form, the CDR3 reads TGTGCCAGCAGCCCTACAGGGTCTGGGGCCAACGTCCTGACTTTC. It encodes CASSPTGSGANVLTF.

The CDR3 sequence: CATRDSGGTEAFF. The CDR3 DNA reads TGTGCCACCAGGGACAGCGGGGGCACTGAAGCTTTCTTT. The J gene is TRBJ1-1, the V gene TRBV15, with D possibly matching TRBD1 (6 bases). V gave up 6 bases and J gave up 4 bases, with 12 bases separating them. CDR1 is LNHNV, CDR2 YYDKDF, per germline (reference sequence). The CDR3 runs 13 residues.